This T cell receptor (beta chain) is from a study of graft-versus-host responses after intestinal transplantation. Overall study context: Each transplant was multivisceral, liver-intestinal, or isolated intestinal.

Study observations and caveats: Some GvH clones appeared in ileal mucosa or blood before recipient bone marrow. Individuals who had graft-donor T cell macrochimerism had allografts that showed high graft-versus-host to host-versus-graft clonal ratios.

As for this clone: Its antigen is as yet unknown.

Following transplant, bone marrow was collected either from the posterior iliac crest or from another site chosen by the physician. V trimming: 6 bases; J trimming: 3 bases; junction bases outside the gene matches: 3. The CDR3 is made up of 14 amino acids. CDR1 and CDR2 from the germline V gene are SNHLY and FYNNEI. Sequencing was performed with immunoSEQ multiplex PCR; in TCRdb, only in-frame clones are kept and a portion is missing. Of around 71,000 clones listed, roughly 92% are singletons. The V and J genes are TRBV2 and TRBJ2-1, with TRBD2 matching 9 bases. The sequencing here drew on bone marrow, taken approximately 700 days after intestinal transplantation. The sequence was collected from a human patient who received an intestinal transplant, so some T cells may come from the graft donor. The CDR3 DNA reads as TGTGCCAGCAGCTCTAGCGGGGTCTACAATGAGCAGTTCTTC. Amino acid sequence: CASSSSGVYNEQFF.